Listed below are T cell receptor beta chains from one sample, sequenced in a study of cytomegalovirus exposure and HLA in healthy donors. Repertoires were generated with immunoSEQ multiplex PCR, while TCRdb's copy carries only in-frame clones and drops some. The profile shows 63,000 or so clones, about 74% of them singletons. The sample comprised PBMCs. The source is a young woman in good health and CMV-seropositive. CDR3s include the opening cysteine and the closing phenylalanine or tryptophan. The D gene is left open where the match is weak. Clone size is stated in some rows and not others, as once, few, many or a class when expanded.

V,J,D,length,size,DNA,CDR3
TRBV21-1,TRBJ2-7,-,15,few,TGTGCCAGCAGCAAATACTACAGGAGCACCTACGAGCAGTACTTC,CASSKYYRSTYEQYF
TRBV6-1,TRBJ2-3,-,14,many,TGTGCCAGCAGAGTTTCCGAGGGCACAGATACGCAGTATTTT,CASRVSEGTDTQYF
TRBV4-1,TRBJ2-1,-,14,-,TGCGCCAGCAGCCAAGGAGACCCTAGGAATGAGCAGTTCTTC,CASSQGDPRNEQFF
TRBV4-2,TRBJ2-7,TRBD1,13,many,TGTGCCAGCAGCCAAGGGGACAGCTACGAGCAGTACTTC,CASSQGDSYEQYF
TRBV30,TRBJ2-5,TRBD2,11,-,TGTGCCTTGAGCGGGACTGAGACCCAGTACTTC,CALSGTETQYF
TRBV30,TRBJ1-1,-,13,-,TGTGCCTGGAGACAGGGCTGGGGCACTGAAGCTTTCTTT,CAWRQGWGTEAFF
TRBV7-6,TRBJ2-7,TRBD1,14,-,TGTGCCAGCAGCCCCCGGGACAGCTCCTACGAGCAGTACTTC,CASSPRDSSYEQYF
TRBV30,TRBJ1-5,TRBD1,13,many,TGTGCCTGGAGCGGGACAGCTAATCAGCCCCAGCATTTT,CAWSGTANQPQHF
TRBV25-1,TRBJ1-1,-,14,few,TGTGCCAGCAAGGAGCAGGGGAGAAACACTGAAGCTTTCTTT,CASKEQGRNTEAFF
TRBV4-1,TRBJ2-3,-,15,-,TGCGCCAGCAGCCACCCTAAACGGGGGACAGATACGCAGTATTTT,CASSHPKRGTDTQYF